A few counts support the clone carrying this T cell receptor (beta chain). A J-beta primer mix and a sample-barcoded 5' primer were used in a second PCR of about 7 to 12 cycles. MiXCR, run by TCRdb on the 5' RACE reads, gives a single entry per CDR3 protein. Of 700,000 to 950,000 distinct CDR3 sequences detected, more than 40% appear once; the ten largest clones hold under 25%. This entry belongs to a study of blood T cells in healthy people across ages. This sequence originates from a woman aged 55-69 years in good health. Sequencing was carried out using blood.

CDR3 nucleotides: TGTGCCAGCAGCTATTCAGGGGGGACCACTGAAGCTTTCTTT. This codes for CASSYSGGTTEAFF. This chain joins TRBV7-3 and TRBJ1-1, with TRBD1 matching over 7 bases. Germline V gives CDR1 SGHTA, CDR2 FQGTGA. The CDR3 contains 14 residues. V lost 4 bases, J lost 4 bases, and 6 bases stayed unmatched.